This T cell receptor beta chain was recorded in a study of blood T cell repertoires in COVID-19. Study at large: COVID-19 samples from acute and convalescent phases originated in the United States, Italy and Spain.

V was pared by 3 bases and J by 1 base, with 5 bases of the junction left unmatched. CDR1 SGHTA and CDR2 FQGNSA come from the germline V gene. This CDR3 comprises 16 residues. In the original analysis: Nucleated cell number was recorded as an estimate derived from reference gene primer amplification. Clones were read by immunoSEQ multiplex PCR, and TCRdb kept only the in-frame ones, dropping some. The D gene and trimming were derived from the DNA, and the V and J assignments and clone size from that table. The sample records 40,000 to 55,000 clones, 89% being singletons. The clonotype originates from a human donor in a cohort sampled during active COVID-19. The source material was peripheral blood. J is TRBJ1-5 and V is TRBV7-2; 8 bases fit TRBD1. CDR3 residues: CASSLETGVSNQPQHF. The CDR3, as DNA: TGTGCCAGCAGCTTGGAGACAGGGGTGAGCAATCAGCCCCAGCATTTT.